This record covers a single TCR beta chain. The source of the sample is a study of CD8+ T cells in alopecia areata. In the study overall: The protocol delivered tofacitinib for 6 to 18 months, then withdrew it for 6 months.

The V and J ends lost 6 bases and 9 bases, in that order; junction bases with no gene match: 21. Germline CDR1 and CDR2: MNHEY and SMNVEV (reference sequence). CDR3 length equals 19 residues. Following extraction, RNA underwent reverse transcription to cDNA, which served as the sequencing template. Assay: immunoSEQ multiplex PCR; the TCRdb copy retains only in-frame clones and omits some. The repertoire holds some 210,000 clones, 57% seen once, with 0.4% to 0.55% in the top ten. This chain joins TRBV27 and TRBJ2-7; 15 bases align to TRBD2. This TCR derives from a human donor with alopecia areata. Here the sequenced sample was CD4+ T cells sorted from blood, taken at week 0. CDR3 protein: CASRPHGTSGRRGSGVQYF. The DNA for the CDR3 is TGTGCCAGCAGGCCCCATGGGACTAGCGGGAGGAGGGGGAGTGGAGTGCAGTACTTC.